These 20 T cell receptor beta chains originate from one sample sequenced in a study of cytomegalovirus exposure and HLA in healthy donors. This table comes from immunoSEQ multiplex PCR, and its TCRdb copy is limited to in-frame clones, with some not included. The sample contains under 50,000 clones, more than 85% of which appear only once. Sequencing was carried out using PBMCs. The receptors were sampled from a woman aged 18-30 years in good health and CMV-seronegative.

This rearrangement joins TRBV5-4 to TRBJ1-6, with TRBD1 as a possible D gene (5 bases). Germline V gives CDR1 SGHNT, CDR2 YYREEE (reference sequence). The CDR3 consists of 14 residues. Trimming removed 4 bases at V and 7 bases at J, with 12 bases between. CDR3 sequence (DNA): TGTGCCAGCAGCAAGGACAAGGGGAATTCACCCCTCCACTTT. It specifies CASSKDKGNSPLHF.

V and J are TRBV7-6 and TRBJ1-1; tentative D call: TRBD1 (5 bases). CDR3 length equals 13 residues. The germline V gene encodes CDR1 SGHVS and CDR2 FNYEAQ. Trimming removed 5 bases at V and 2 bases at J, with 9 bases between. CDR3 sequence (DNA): TGTGCCAGCAGCGCAGGGTACAACACTGAAGCTTTCTTT. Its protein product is CASSAGYNTEAFF.

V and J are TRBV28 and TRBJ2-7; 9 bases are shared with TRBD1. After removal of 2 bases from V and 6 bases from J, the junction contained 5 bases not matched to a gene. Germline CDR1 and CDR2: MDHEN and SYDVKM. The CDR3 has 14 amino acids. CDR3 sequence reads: CASSLGDRVGEQYF. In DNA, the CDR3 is TGTGCCAGCAGTTTAGGGGACAGGGTGGGCGAGCAGTACTTC.

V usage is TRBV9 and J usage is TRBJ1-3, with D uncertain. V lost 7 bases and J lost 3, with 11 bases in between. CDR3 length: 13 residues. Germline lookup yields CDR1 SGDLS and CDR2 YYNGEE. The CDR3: CASSSGSGNTIYF. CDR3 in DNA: TGTGCCAGCTCCAGCGGTAGTGGAAACACCATATATTTT.

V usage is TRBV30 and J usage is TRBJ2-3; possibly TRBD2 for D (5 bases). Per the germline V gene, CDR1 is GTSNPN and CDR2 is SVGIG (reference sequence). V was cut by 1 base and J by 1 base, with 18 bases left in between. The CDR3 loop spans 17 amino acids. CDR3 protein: CAWSASDSPFRTDTQYF. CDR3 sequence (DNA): TGTGCCTGGAGTGCATCGGACTCTCCCTTTCGCACAGATACGCAGTATTTT.

As DNA, the CDR3 is TGTGCCAGCAGTTTAGATTTCAGGGGGCATCAGCCCCAGCATTTT. Its translation is CASSLDFRGHQPQHF. This chain links TRBV27 with TRBJ1-5, with 8 bases matching TRBD1. Trimming removed 2 bases from V and 5 bases from J; junction bases left unmatched: 5. The CDR3 sequence is 15 residues long. Germline values: CDR1 MNHEY, CDR2 SMNVEV (reference sequence).

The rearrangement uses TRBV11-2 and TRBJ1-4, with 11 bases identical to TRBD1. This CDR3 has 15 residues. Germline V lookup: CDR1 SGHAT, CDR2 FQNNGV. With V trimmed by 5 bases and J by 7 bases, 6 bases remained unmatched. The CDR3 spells CASSRTGGAGEKLFF. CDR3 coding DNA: TGTGCCAGCAGCCGGACAGGGGGCGCAGGTGAAAAACTGTTTTTT.

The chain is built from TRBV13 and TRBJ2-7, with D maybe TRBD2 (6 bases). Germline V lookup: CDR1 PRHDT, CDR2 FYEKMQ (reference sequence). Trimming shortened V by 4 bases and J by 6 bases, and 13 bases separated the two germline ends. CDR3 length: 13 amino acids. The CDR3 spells CASSWGLTTEQYF. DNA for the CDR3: TGTGCCAGCAGCTGGGGACTTACGACCGAGCAGTACTTC.

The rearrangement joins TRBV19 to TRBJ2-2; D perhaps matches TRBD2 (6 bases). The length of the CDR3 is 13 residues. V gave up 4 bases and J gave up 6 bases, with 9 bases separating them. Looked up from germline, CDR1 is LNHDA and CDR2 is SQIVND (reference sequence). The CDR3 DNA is TGTGCCAGTAGTAATGGGGAGGCCGGGGAGCTGTTTTTT. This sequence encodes CASSNGEAGELFF.

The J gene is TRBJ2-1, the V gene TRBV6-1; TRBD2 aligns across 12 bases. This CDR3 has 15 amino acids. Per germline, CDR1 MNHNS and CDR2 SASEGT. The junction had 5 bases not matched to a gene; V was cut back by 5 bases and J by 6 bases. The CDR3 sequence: CASSLLAGGFNEQFF. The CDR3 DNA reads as TGTGCCAGCAGTTTACTAGCGGGAGGATTCAATGAGCAGTTCTTC.

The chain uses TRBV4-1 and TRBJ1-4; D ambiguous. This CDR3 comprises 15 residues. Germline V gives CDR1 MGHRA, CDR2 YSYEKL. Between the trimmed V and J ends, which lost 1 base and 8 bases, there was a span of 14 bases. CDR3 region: CASSQAAQLGEKLFF. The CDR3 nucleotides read TGCGCCAGCAGCCAAGCAGCACAGTTGGGCGAAAAACTGTTTTTT.

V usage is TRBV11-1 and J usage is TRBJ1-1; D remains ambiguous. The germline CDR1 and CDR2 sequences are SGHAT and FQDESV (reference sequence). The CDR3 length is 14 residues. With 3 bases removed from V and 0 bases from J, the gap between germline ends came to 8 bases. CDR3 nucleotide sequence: TGTGCCAGCAGCTTCGGTGACATGAACACTGAAGCTTTCTTT. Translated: CASSFGDMNTEAFF.

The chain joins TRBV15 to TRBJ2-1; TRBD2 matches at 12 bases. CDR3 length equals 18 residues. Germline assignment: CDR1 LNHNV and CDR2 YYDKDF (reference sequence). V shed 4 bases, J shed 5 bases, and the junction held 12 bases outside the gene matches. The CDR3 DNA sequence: TGTGCCACCAGCAAGATAGGGCTAGCGGGAGGGACACACAATGAGCAGTTCTTC. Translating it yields CATSKIGLAGGTHNEQFF. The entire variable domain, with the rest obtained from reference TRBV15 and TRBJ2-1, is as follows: DAMVIQNPRYQVTQFGKPVTLSCSQTLNHNVMYWYQQKSSQAPKLLFHYYDKDFNNEADTPDNFQSRRPNTSFCFLDIRSPGLGDTAMYLCATSKIGLAGGTHNEQFFGPGTRLTVL.

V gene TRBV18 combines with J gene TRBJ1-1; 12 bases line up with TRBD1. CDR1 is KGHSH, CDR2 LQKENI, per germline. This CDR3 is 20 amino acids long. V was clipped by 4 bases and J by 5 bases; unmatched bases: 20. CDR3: CASSLLHPSRPGQGATEAFF. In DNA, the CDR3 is TGTGCCAGCTCACTGTTACACCCTTCTCGTCCGGGACAGGGGGCTACTGAAGCTTTCTTT.

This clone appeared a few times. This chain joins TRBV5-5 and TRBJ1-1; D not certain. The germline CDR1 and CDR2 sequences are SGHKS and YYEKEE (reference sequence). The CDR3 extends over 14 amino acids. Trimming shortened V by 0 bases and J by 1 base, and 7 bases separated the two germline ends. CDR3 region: CASSLDPGNTEAFF. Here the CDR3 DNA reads TGTGCCAGCAGCTTGGACCCAGGGAACACTGAAGCTTTCTTT.

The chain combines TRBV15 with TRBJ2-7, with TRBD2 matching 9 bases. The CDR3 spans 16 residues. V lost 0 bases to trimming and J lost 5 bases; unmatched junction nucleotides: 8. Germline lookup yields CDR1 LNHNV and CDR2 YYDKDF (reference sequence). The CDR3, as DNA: TGTGCCACCAGCAGAGATCGCGTTAGCGGGAGAGACGAGCAGTACTTC. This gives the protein CATSRDRVSGRDEQYF.

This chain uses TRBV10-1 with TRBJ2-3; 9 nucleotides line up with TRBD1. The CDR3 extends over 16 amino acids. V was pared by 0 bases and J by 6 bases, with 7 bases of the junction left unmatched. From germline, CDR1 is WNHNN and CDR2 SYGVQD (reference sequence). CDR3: CASSESKGGTGDTQYF. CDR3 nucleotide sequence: TGCGCCAGCAGTGAGTCGAAGGGCGGGACAGGGGATACGCAGTATTTT.

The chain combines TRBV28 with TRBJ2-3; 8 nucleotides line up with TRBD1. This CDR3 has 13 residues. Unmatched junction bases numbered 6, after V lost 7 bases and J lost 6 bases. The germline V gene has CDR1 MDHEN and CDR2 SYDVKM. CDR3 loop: CASTGRGLDTQYF. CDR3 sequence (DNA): TGTGCCAGCACGGGCAGGGGGCTCGATACGCAGTATTTT.

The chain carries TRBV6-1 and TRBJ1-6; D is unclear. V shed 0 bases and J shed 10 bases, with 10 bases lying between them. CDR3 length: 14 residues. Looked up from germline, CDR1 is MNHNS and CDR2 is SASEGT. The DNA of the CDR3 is TGTGCCAGCAGTGAAGCGGGAGTCAGCTCACCCCTCCACTTT. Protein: CASSEAGVSSPLHF.

The CDR3 protein is CASSLAGSGSNEQFF. Written as DNA, the CDR3 is TGTGCCAGCAGCTTAGCGGGTAGCGGGAGTAATGAGCAGTTCTTC. V is TRBV7-8 and J is TRBJ2-1; TRBD2 aligns across 9 bases. The CDR3 has 15 residues. Germline loops: CDR1 SGHVS, CDR2 FQNEAQ. With 0 bases clipped from V and 7 bases from J, the junction kept 4 bases outside the gene matches.